The rows below give T cell receptor beta chains drawn from one sample of a study of response to subunit inactivated influenza vaccine. MiXCR was run by TCRdb on the RT-PCR reads, yielding one entry per CDR3 protein. The sample contains fewer than 600,000 distinct CDR3 sequences, roughly 7.9% of which appear only once. The sequences come from PBMCs from blood, collected roughly 24 months after vaccination. The receptor set was obtained from a man between 50 and 69 years old who received an inactivated influenza vaccine. The CDR3 runs from the conserved cysteine through the conserved F or W. Each record gives: D gene, clone size, V gene, J gene, CDR3 protein, CDR3 DNA. The D gene is left open where the match is weak. Clone size is stated in some rows and not others, as once, few, many or a class when expanded.

d_gene: TRBD1; abundance: few; v_gene: TRBV24-1; j_gene: TRBJ2-2; CDR3aa: CATSGPPGQLNTGELFF; CDR3nt: TGTGCCACCAGTGGTCCACCGGGACAGTTGAACACCGGGGAGCTGTTTTTT
d_gene: NA; abundance: NA; v_gene: TRBV6-2/TRBV6-3; j_gene: TRBJ2-5; CDR3aa: CASSYSGLRPQETQYF; CDR3nt: TGTGCCAGCAGTTACTCGGGTTTGCGTCCCCAAGAGACCCAGTACTTC
d_gene: NA; abundance: NA; v_gene: TRBV11-2; j_gene: TRBJ1-2; CDR3aa: CASSQRYGYTF; CDR3nt: TGTGCCAGCAGTCAGCGCTATGGCTACACCTTC
d_gene: NA; abundance: NA; v_gene: TRBV10-2; j_gene: TRBJ2-7; CDR3aa: CASSEAGQGFGQYF; CDR3nt: TGCGCCAGCAGTGAGGCGGGACAAGGATTCGGGCAGTACTTC
d_gene: NA; abundance: NA; v_gene: TRBV5-1; j_gene: TRBJ2-1; CDR3aa: CASSSGLANEQFF; CDR3nt: TGCGCCAGCAGCTCGGGGCTCGCCAATGAGCAGTTCTTC
d_gene: NA; abundance: few; v_gene: TRBV5-1; j_gene: TRBJ2-7; CDR3aa: CASSLASGSVYEQYF; CDR3nt: TGCGCCAGCAGCTTGGCTTCAGGGAGCGTCTACGAGCAGTACTTC
d_gene: TRBD2; abundance: NA; v_gene: TRBV3-1; j_gene: TRBJ2-3; CDR3aa: CASSQIAGGPDTQYF; CDR3nt: TGTGCCAGCAGCCAGATAGCGGGGGGCCCCGATACGCAGTATTTT
d_gene: NA; abundance: few; v_gene: TRBV6-1; j_gene: TRBJ2-7; CDR3aa: CASSPRQGQSYEQYF; CDR3nt: TGTGCCAGCAGTCCCCGGCAGGGCCAATCCTACGAGCAGTACTTC
d_gene: NA; abundance: NA; v_gene: TRBV19; j_gene: TRBJ1-4; CDR3aa: CASASLATNEKLFF; CDR3nt: TGTGCCAGTGCCTCACTCGCAACTAATGAAAAACTGTTTTTT
d_gene: NA; abundance: many; v_gene: TRBV10-3; j_gene: TRBJ2-1; CDR3aa: CAISDSYNEQFF; CDR3nt: TGTGCCATCAGTGACAGTTACAATGAGCAGTTCTTC
d_gene: TRBD1; abundance: NA; v_gene: TRBV7-7; j_gene: TRBJ2-1; CDR3aa: CASSTDRWNEQFF; CDR3nt: TGTGCCAGCAGCACGGACAGGTGGAATGAGCAGTTCTTC
d_gene: NA; abundance: NA; v_gene: TRBV7-2; j_gene: TRBJ1-5; CDR3aa: CASSLANQGQPQHF; CDR3nt: TGTGCCAGCAGCTTAGCAAACCAGGGGCAGCCCCAGCATTTT
d_gene: TRBD1; abundance: few; v_gene: TRBV6-2/TRBV6-3; j_gene: TRBJ2-7; CDR3aa: CASSPLRDRAYYEQYF; CDR3nt: TGTGCCAGCAGTCCGCTCCGGGACAGGGCATACTACGAGCAGTACTTC
d_gene: NA; abundance: few; v_gene: TRBV29-1; j_gene: TRBJ2-7; CDR3aa: CSAGTRQVEQYF; CDR3nt: TGCAGCGCTGGGACCCGGCAGGTCGAGCAGTACTTC
d_gene: TRBD1; abundance: many; v_gene: TRBV7-2; j_gene: TRBJ2-3; CDR3aa: CASSYDRADTQYF; CDR3nt: TGTGCCAGCAGCTACGACAGGGCAGATACGCAGTATTTT
d_gene: NA; abundance: few; v_gene: TRBV29-1; j_gene: TRBJ2-1; CDR3aa: CSVDLILAREQFF; CDR3nt: TGCAGCGTCGATTTAATTCTAGCGCGAGAGCAGTTCTTC
d_gene: NA; abundance: few; v_gene: TRBV25-1; j_gene: TRBJ1-6; CDR3aa: CASSQGWDNSPLHF; CDR3nt: TGTGCCAGCAGTCAGGGTTGGGATAATTCACCCCTCCACTTT
d_gene: NA; abundance: many; v_gene: TRBV29-1; j_gene: TRBJ2-7; CDR3aa: CSGSSGVGTHYEQYF; CDR3nt: TGCAGCGGGAGCTCCGGTGTCGGGACACACTACGAGCAGTACTTC
d_gene: NA; abundance: many; v_gene: TRBV15; j_gene: TRBJ2-5; CDR3aa: CATSRGTGNQETQYF; CDR3nt: TGTGCCACCAGCAGGGGAACTGGGAATCAAGAGACCCAGTACTTC
d_gene: NA; abundance: many; v_gene: TRBV5-1; j_gene: TRBJ2-3; CDR3aa: CASSLDSPSTDTQYF; CDR3nt: TGCGCCAGCAGCTTGGACAGCCCTAGCACAGATACGCAGTATTTT
d_gene: NA; abundance: few; v_gene: TRBV10-1; j_gene: TRBJ2-7; CDR3aa: CASSDRQGGTYEQYF; CDR3nt: TGCGCCAGCAGTGACAGGCAGGGGGGGACCTACGAGCAGTACTTC
d_gene: TRBD2; abundance: NA; v_gene: TRBV20-1; j_gene: TRBJ2-3; CDR3aa: CSARFLAGGHDTQYF; CDR3nt: TGCAGTGCTAGATTCTTAGCGGGAGGGCACGATACGCAGTATTTT
d_gene: TRBD1; abundance: few; v_gene: TRBV5-1; j_gene: TRBJ2-3; CDR3aa: CASSTGGMDTDTQYF; CDR3nt: TGCGCCAGCAGCACAGGGGGCATGGACACAGATACGCAGTATTTT
d_gene: NA; abundance: few; v_gene: TRBV28; j_gene: TRBJ2-5; CDR3aa: CASSDGQNPTQYF; CDR3nt: TGTGCCAGCAGCGATGGACAGAACCCGACCCAGTACTTC
d_gene: NA; abundance: many; v_gene: TRBV20-1; j_gene: TRBJ1-5; CDR3aa: CSAILGNSNQPQHF; CDR3nt: TGCAGTGCTATCCTCGGTAATAGCAATCAGCCCCAGCATTTT
d_gene: TRBD2; abundance: NA; v_gene: TRBV6-1; j_gene: TRBJ2-5; CDR3aa: CASSRLLLAGGETQYF; CDR3nt: TGTGCCAGCAGCCGCCTCCTACTAGCGGGAGGGGAGACCCAGTACTTC
d_gene: NA; abundance: few; v_gene: TRBV20-1; j_gene: TRBJ2-7; CDR3aa: CSATGTYSYEQYF; CDR3nt: TGCAGTGCTACCGGGACATACTCCTACGAGCAGTACTTC
d_gene: TRBD1; abundance: few; v_gene: TRBV15; j_gene: TRBJ2-5; CDR3aa: CATSQTGGLGETQYF; CDR3nt: TGTGCCACCAGCCAGACAGGGGGCCTGGGGGAGACCCAGTACTTC
d_gene: TRBD1; abundance: few; v_gene: TRBV5-1; j_gene: TRBJ2-2; CDR3aa: CASSQQGQGAGTGELFF; CDR3nt: TGCGCCAGCAGCCAACAGGGACAGGGGGCTGGGACCGGGGAGCTGTTTTTT
d_gene: NA; abundance: many; v_gene: TRBV12-3/TRBV12-4; j_gene: TRBJ1-1; CDR3aa: CASTHNTLDTEAFF; CDR3nt: TGTGCCAGCACCCATAACACCTTGGACACTGAAGCTTTCTTT
d_gene: TRBD1; abundance: many; v_gene: TRBV7-2; j_gene: TRBJ2-1; CDR3aa: CASSLGGQLQFF; CDR3nt: TGTGCCAGCAGCTTAGGGGGACAGCTGCAGTTCTTC
d_gene: TRBD1; abundance: few; v_gene: TRBV6-1; j_gene: TRBJ1-2; CDR3aa: CASSPGQPAYGYTF; CDR3nt: TGTGCCAGCAGTCCGGGACAGCCAGCTTATGGCTACACCTTC
d_gene: TRBD1; abundance: many; v_gene: TRBV18; j_gene: TRBJ1-1; CDR3aa: CASSPSTGGIGTEAFF; CDR3nt: TGTGCCAGCTCACCTTCGACAGGGGGCATTGGCACTGAAGCTTTCTTT